Each of the 9 T cell receptor beta chains below was sequenced from the same sample in a study of T-cell reconstitution after alpha-beta-depleted transplantation in children. The TCRbeta library incorporated unique molecular identifiers. TCRdb used MiXCR to reprocess the PCR reads, holding one entry per CDR3 protein. The table records fewer than 250,000 distinct CDR3 sequences, approximately 17% of them present only once. The input for sequencing was PBMCs, mostly from graft donor cells, taken 360 days after TCRalphabeta/CD19-depleted stem cell transplant. The receptors derive from a male patient aged 2-10 years who had a stem cell transplant for acute lymphoblastic leukemia, so the T cells may come from the graft donor.

This chain joins TRBV12-3 or TRBV12-4 and TRBJ1-1, with D possibly matching TRBD1 (6 bases). Trimming took 4 bases from V and 7 from J, leaving 7 bases between them. The CDR3 is 11 amino acids. The CDR3 nucleotides are TGTGCCAGCAGTTGGACAGTTGAAGCTTTCTTT. Protein sequence: CASSWTVEAFF.

The V gene is TRBV4-3, the J gene TRBJ2-3, with no clear D. CDR1 is LGHNA, CDR2 YSLEER, per germline. Trimming removed 0 bases from V and 4 bases from J, with 11 bases in between. The CDR3 totals 15 residues. The CDR3 DNA reads TGCGCCAGCAGCCAAGAATTCCAGCACGCAGATACGCAGTATTTT. Translating it yields CASSQEFQHADTQYF.

The rearrangement uses TRBV27 and TRBJ2-6; no clear D gene. Trimming pared 6 bases from V and 0 bases from J, leaving 9 bases between. The length of the CDR3 is 15 residues. Germline V lookup: CDR1 MNHEY, CDR2 SMNVEV (reference sequence). The CDR3 nucleotides read TGTGCCAGCAGGGAAAGCGCCTCTGGGGCCAACGTCCTGACTTTC. Amino acids: CASRESASGANVLTF.

The V and J genes are TRBV4-1 and TRBJ1-1; 10 bases agree with TRBD1. Germline V CDR1 and CDR2: MGHRA, YSYEKL. V lost 1 base and J lost 0; bases outside the gene matches: 26. The CDR3 sequence is 24 residues long. The DNA of the CDR3 is TGCGCCAGCAGCCAAGTTTGGGGACAGGGGTCGTTTTGGATTGCAACCCCCTTGAACACTGAAGCTTTCTTT. Protein sequence: CASSQVWGQGSFWIATPLNTEAFF.

This sequence joins TRBV5-1 and TRBJ2-5, with D maybe TRBD2 (6 bases). Trimming took 4 bases from V and 7 from J, leaving 14 bases between them. Germline lookup yields CDR1 SGHRS and CDR2 YFSETQ. The CDR3 consists of 13 residues. The CDR3 nucleotides read TGCGCCAGCAGCCCTGGGGGGTCAGGGACCCAGTACTTC. The encoded protein is CASSPGGSGTQYF.

The V call is TRBV2, the J call TRBJ2-7; D gene unclear. V was trimmed by 4 bases and J by 0 bases, leaving 4 bases between them. Germline V lookup: CDR1 SNHLY, CDR2 FYNNEI. The CDR3 is 12 residues long. CDR3 DNA: TGTGCCAGCAGTGCCCCCTCCTACGAGCAGTACTTC. Amino acids: CASSAPSYEQYF.

A few counts support this clonotype. V is TRBV12-3 or TRBV12-4 and J is TRBJ2-5, with D unresolved. Trimming cost V 8 bases and J 1 base, with 8 bases left between them. The length of the CDR3 is 12 residues. The CDR3, as DNA: TGTGCCAGCTCGGCAGCCCAAGAGACCCAGTACTTC. Protein: CASSAAQETQYF.

This clonotype has only a few counts. The CDR3 loop is CASSLLIRTGVKGTDTQYF. The CDR3, as DNA: TGCGCCAGCAGCCTACTAATCCGGACAGGGGTGAAAGGCACAGATACGCAGTATTTT. The chain is built from TRBV5-1 and TRBJ2-3; 9 bases line up with TRBD1. Germline lookup yields CDR1 SGHRS and CDR2 YFSETQ. The J segment lost 1 base and the V segment lost 4 bases, leaving 16 bases of the junction unmatched. The CDR3 loop spans 19 amino acids.

The chain recombines TRBV29-1 with TRBJ2-1; 9 nucleotides match TRBD2. The CDR3 covers 14 residues. The germline gives CDR1 SQVTM, CDR2 ANQGSEA. After removal of 4 bases from V and 3 bases from J, the junction contained 4 bases not matched to a gene. The CDR3 nucleotides are TGCAGCGTTGTTGAGCGGGGGGTCTACAATGAGCAGTTCTTC. Its protein is CSVVERGVYNEQFF.